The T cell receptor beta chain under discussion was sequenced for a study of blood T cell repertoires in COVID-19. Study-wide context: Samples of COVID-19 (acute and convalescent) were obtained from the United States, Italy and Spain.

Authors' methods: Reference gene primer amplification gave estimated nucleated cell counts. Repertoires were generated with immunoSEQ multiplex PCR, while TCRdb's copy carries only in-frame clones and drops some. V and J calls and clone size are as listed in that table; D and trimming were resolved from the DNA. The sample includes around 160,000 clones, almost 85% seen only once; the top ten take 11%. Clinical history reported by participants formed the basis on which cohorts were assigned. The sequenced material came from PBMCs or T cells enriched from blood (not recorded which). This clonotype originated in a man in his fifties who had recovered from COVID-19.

CDR3 sequence (DNA): TGTGCCAGCAGTAGTTGGGACAGCACTAACTATGGCTACACCTTC. Protein product: CASSSWDSTNYGYTF. The gene calls are TRBV27 and TRBJ1-2; 7 bases agree with TRBD1. Trimming cost V 5 bases and J 0 bases; bases outside gene matches: 6. This CDR3 region has 15 residues. Germline V lookup: CDR1 MNHEY, CDR2 SMNVEV (reference sequence).